A single sample gave rise to the 28 T cell receptor beta chains below, sequenced in a study of blood T cell repertoires in COVID-19 (dated by TCRdb to about 2020). Library preparation was by the immunoSEQ multiplex PCR assay. TCRdb mirrors the immuneACCESS table, restricted to in-frame sequences. Some clones are absent from its copies; in checked studies, under half trace to an unresolved V gene, and the reason for the others is unknown. The sample profile shows about 62,000 clones; roughly 92% of them were found once. The biggest ten clones account for approximately 5% of the sample. Sequencing was performed on peripheral blood. The receptor set was obtained from a human donor in a cohort sampled during active COVID-19.

The chain joins TRBV7-3 to TRBJ2-1; 10 bases are shared with TRBD2. The CDR3 spans 15 residues. Germline assignment: CDR1 SGHTA and CDR2 FQGTGA. Trimming took 3 bases from V and 8 from J; bases not matched to a gene: 7. DNA of the CDR3: TGTGCCAGCAGCTTTACGGCTAGCGGGAGTCATGAGCAGTTCTTC. Protein product: CASSFTASGSHEQFF.

V and J are TRBV7-8 and TRBJ2-3; 12 bases are shared with TRBD1. The trim removed 5 bases at V and 5 bases at J, leaving 8 bases unmatched. The CDR3 has 16 residues. Per the germline V gene, CDR1 is SGHVS and CDR2 is FQNEAQ. In DNA form, the CDR3 reads TGTGCCAGCAGCCTAAGGGACAGGGGGCTGGGAGATACGCAGTATTTT. Translated, it gives CASSLRDRGLGDTQYF.

V is TRBV5-5 and J is TRBJ2-7, with D possibly TRBD2 on 7 matching bases. The V gene's germline CDR1 is SGHKS and CDR2 YYEKEE (reference sequence). Trimming left V 3 bases short and J 5 bases short, with 12 bases between. The CDR3 is made up of 13 amino acids. CDR3 sequence (DNA): TGTGCCAGCAGCTCGGGGGGCTTCGACGAGCAGTACTTC. Amino acids: CASSSGGFDEQYF.

V gene TRBV9 combines with J gene TRBJ2-3; D not certain. The germline V gene has CDR1 SGDLS and CDR2 YYNGEE. The CDR3 spans 13 residues. V shed 0 bases and J shed 1 base, with 3 bases lying between them. The CDR3 coding sequence is TGTGCCAGCAGCGTAGTCGGCACAGATACGCAGTATTTT. Encoded protein: CASSVVGTDTQYF.

The chain employs TRBV14 and TRBJ2-3; tentative D call: TRBD1 (5 bases). This CDR3 is built from 14 residues. Germline loops: CDR1 SGHDN, CDR2 FVKESK. Trimming removed 4 bases from V and 0 bases from J, with 8 bases in between. Here the CDR3 DNA reads TGTGCCAGCAGCCCGAGACAGAGCACAGATACGCAGTATTTT. Translated: CASSPRQSTDTQYF.

This rearrangement joins TRBV9 to TRBJ1-4, with TRBD1 identical over 11 bases. Germline V gives CDR1 SGDLS, CDR2 YYNGEE. The V and J ends lost 3 bases and 7 bases, in that order; junction bases with no gene match: 14. This CDR3 spans 18 amino acids. The CDR3 coding sequence is TGTGCCAGCAGCGCCAGACCGGGACAGGGGGGCGCCGTTGAAAAACTGTTTTTT. It specifies CASSARPGQGGAVEKLFF. The whole variable domain, filled in from reference TRBV9 and TRBJ1-4, reads DSGVTQTPKHLITATGQRVTLRCSPRSGDLSVYWYQQSLDQGLQFLIQYYNGEERAKGNILERFSAQQFPDLHSELNLSSLELGDSALYFCASSARPGQGGAVEKLFFGSGTQLSVL.

The chain employs TRBV30 and TRBJ1-5, with 10 bases fitting TRBD1. CDR3 size: 15 residues. J gave up 1 base and V 7 bases, and 7 bases lay outside the gene matches. CDR1 is GTSNPN, CDR2 SVGIG, per germline (reference sequence). DNA of the CDR3: TGTGCCTACCTCTGGGACAGGGGAAGCAATCAGCCCCAGCATTTT. Its protein is CAYLWDRGSNQPQHF.

This sequence joins TRBV29-1 and TRBJ2-7, with D unresolved. V lost 3 bases to trimming and J lost 0 bases, with 9 bases between them. Germline V CDR1 and CDR2: SQVTM, ANQGSEA. The CDR3 consists of 13 residues. DNA of the CDR3: TGCAGCGTTGAGCCCATACTCTCCTACGAGCAGTACTTC. Protein: CSVEPILSYEQYF.

The rearrangement uses TRBV7-3 and TRBJ1-6, with D perhaps matching TRBD1 (5 bases). Between the trimmed V and J ends, which lost 5 bases and 6 bases, there was a span of 14 bases. The CDR3 sequence is 15 residues long. The germline CDR1 and CDR2 sequences are SGHTA and FQGTGA. CDR3 coding DNA: TGTGCCAGCAGCCCTTCGGGGGGACTTAATTCACCCCTCCACTTT. Protein product: CASSPSGGLNSPLHF. Complete variable domain (other parts from reference TRBV7-3 and TRBJ1-6): GAGVSQTPSNKVTEKGKYVELRCDPISGHTALYWYRQSLGQGPEFLIYFQGTGAADDSGLPNDRFFAVRPEGSVSTLKIQRTERGDSAVYLCASSPSGGLNSPLHFGNGTRLTVT.

J is TRBJ1-2 and V is TRBV28; D gene ambiguous. V lost 1 base and J lost 1, with 13 bases in between. Germline-derived CDR1 and CDR2 are MDHEN and SYDVKM. This CDR3 has 16 amino acids. The CDR3 DNA is TGTGCCAGCAGTTTATTGCTTGGAGGGCGTAACTATGGCTACACCTTC. It specifies CASSLLLGGRNYGYTF.

The genes are TRBV5-4 and TRBJ2-1; 9 bases align to TRBD2. The CDR3 is 16 residues long. Trimming cost V 3 bases and J 8 bases; bases outside gene matches: 12. Germline V lookup: CDR1 SGHNT, CDR2 YYREEE (reference sequence). CDR3 in DNA: TGTGCCAGCAGCTCCCTATCGCGGGGGGGCGAGGATGAGCAGTTCTTC. This sequence encodes CASSSLSRGGEDEQFF.

The chain recombines TRBV7-9 with TRBJ1-3; D perhaps matches TRBD1 (5 bases). Germline CDR1 is SEHNR and CDR2 is FQNEAQ (reference sequence). The V and J ends lost 2 bases and 1 base respectively, with 9 bases between them. The CDR3 is made up of 15 amino acids. This CDR3 reads CASSLTQGSGNTIYF. The CDR3 DNA follows: TGTGCCAGCAGCTTAACTCAGGGATCTGGAAACACCATATATTTT.

The chain employs TRBV25-1 and TRBJ2-5; 7 positions agree with TRBD1. The CDR3 totals 15 residues. Trimming cost V 6 bases and J 5 bases; bases outside gene matches: 12. Looked up from germline, CDR1 is MGHDK and CDR2 is SYGVNS. CDR3 DNA sequence: TGTGCCAGCAGCGCATCAGGACAGGTTGGGGAGACCCAGTACTTC. Its protein is CASSASGQVGETQYF.

The chain employs TRBV15 and TRBJ1-3; perhaps TRBD1 as D (6 bases). Germline values: CDR1 LNHNV, CDR2 YYDKDF (reference sequence). V was cut by 5 bases and J by 4 bases, with 9 bases left in between. This CDR3 is built from 13 residues. In DNA form, the CDR3 reads TGTGCCACCAGCGCAGGACAGGGAAACACCATATATTTT. Encoded protein: CATSAGQGNTIYF.

In nucleotides, the CDR3 is TGTGCCAGCAGCCCTAACAGGGTCGTGGTCTATGAGCAGTTCTTC. It encodes CASSPNRVVVYEQFF. V gene TRBV9 combines with J gene TRBJ2-1, with D maybe TRBD1 (6 bases). Germline assignment: CDR1 SGDLS and CDR2 YYNGEE. The CDR3 extends over 15 amino acids. V dropped 4 bases and J dropped 8 bases, with 19 bases sitting between them. The full variable domain, rest sourced from reference TRBV9 and TRBJ2-1, is DSGVTQTPKHLITATGQRVTLRCSPRSGDLSVYWYQQSLDQGLQFLIQYYNGEERAKGNILERFSAQQFPDLHSELNLSSLELGDSALYFCASSPNRVVVYEQFFGPGTRLTVL.

The chain carries TRBV23-1 and TRBJ2-3; 11 bases align to TRBD1. TRBV23-1 falls under the ORF class, with uncertain function. Trimming removed 7 bases from V and 2 bases from J; junction bases left unmatched: 11. The length of the CDR3 is 17 residues. This chain's CDR3 is CASTWTGGAPHTDTQYF. CDR3 in DNA: TGCGCCAGCACCTGGACAGGGGGCGCTCCCCACACAGATACGCAGTATTTT.

The chain recombines TRBV28 with TRBJ2-1; D remains unclear. This CDR3 contains 11 residues. Germline V CDR1 and CDR2: MDHEN, SYDVKM. V was clipped by 5 bases and J by 7 bases, with 6 bases between them. The CDR3 coding sequence is TGTGCCAGCAGTCCTCTGAATGAGCAGTTCTTC. Translation: CASSPLNEQFF.

The chain combines TRBV7-3 with TRBJ2-2; 8 bases line up with TRBD1. V trimming: 5 bases; J trimming: 1 base; junction bases outside the gene matches: 12. CDR3 length: 18 amino acids. Germline CDR1 is SGHTA and CDR2 is FQGTGA. CDR3 nucleotides: TGTGCCAGCAGCCCCAATCCCCGGACAGGGCGGAACACCGGGGAGCTGTTTTTT. Protein sequence: CASSPNPRTGRNTGELFF.

This clone was counted once. This chain links TRBV19 with TRBJ2-7; D possibly corresponds to TRBD1 (5 bases). Trimming left V 4 bases short and J 3 bases short, with 16 bases between. There are 15 residues in the CDR3. Germline values: CDR1 LNHDA, CDR2 SQIVND (reference sequence). The CDR3 protein is CASSNPQDKGYEQYF. The CDR3 DNA reads as TGTGCCAGTAGTAACCCCCAGGACAAAGGCTACGAGCAGTACTTC.

V is TRBV7-8 and J is TRBJ1-5, with no clear D. The CDR3 length is 16 residues. Germline V lookup: CDR1 SGHVS, CDR2 FQNEAQ. V was shortened by 5 bases and J by 7 bases, with 21 bases between the two germline ends. The CDR3 is CASSITSRVGGQPQHF. The CDR3 DNA follows: TGTGCCAGCAGCATAACTTCTAGGGTCGGAGGCCAGCCCCAGCATTTT.

The genes are TRBV2 and TRBJ1-2; perhaps TRBD1 as D (6 bases). The V end lost 6 bases, the J end lost 8 bases, and 19 bases lay between the germline ends. The CDR3 is made up of 14 amino acids. Germline CDR1 is SNHLY and CDR2 is FYNNEI. The CDR3 sequence: CASSQGVSGAGYTF. The CDR3 DNA sequence: TGTGCCAGCAGCCAAGGGGTTTCAGGGGCGGGCTACACCTTC.

The chain has TRBV5-6 and TRBJ1-1; 9 positions agree with TRBD1. CDR3 length: 15 residues. The germline V gene encodes CDR1 SGHDT and CDR2 YYEEEE. With 2 bases clipped from V and 5 bases from J, the junction kept 7 bases outside the gene matches. The CDR3 DNA is TGTGCCAGCAGCTTACCGGGACAGGGATTGACTGAAGCTTTCTTT. As protein: CASSLPGQGLTEAFF.

The gene calls are TRBV19 and TRBJ1-1; tentatively, D is TRBD1 (6 bases). Germline V lookup: CDR1 LNHDA, CDR2 SQIVND (reference sequence). Trimming shortened V by 5 bases and J by 5 bases, and 12 bases separated the two germline ends. The CDR3 runs 13 residues. CDR3 nucleotides: TGTGCCAGTAGTGACAGGACGGGAACTGAAGCTTTCTTT. Protein: CASSDRTGTEAFF.

The chain recombines TRBV6-1 with TRBJ1-6; no definite D call. V was shortened by 1 base and J by 10 bases, with 14 bases between the two germline ends. Germline assignment: CDR1 MNHNS and CDR2 SASEGT. This CDR3 region has 15 residues. The CDR3 sequence: CASSEEHGTSSPLHF. CDR3 DNA sequence: TGTGCCAGCAGTGAAGAGCATGGAACTAGCTCACCCCTCCACTTT.

This clone was seen a few times. This chain connects TRBV19 to TRBJ1-2; 7 nucleotides align to TRBD1. Germline CDR1 LNHDA, CDR2 SQIVND (reference sequence). V trimming: 7 bases; J trimming: 8 bases; junction bases outside the gene matches: 7. The CDR3 is 12 amino acids. In DNA form, the CDR3 reads TGTGCCAGTAAGACAGGGACGGGAGGCTACACCTTC. This codes for CASKTGTGGYTF.

This chain connects TRBV6-2 or TRBV6-3 to TRBJ2-2; TRBD2 matches at 10 bases. Germline values: CDR1 MNHEY, CDR2 SVGEGT. The CDR3 loop spans 17 amino acids. V trimming: 7 bases; J trimming: 4 bases; junction bases outside the gene matches: 12. The DNA for the CDR3 is TGTGCCAGCAACCCCTTAGCGGGAGGAAGTGGCACCGGGGAGCTGTTTTTT. This translates into CASNPLAGGSGTGELFF.

This clone was found once. CDR3 sequence (DNA): TGTGCCAGCAGTTTAGGACAAAACTATGGCTACACCTTC. Its protein is CASSLGQNYGYTF. The chain couples TRBV12-3 or TRBV12-4 to TRBJ1-2; no clear D. The CDR3 contains 13 residues. V gave up 1 base and J gave up 2 bases, with 5 bases separating them.

J is TRBJ1-1 and V is TRBV6-1; 8 bases agree with TRBD1. CDR1 is MNHNS, CDR2 SASEGT, per germline. The CDR3 is 16 residues long. Losses at the gene ends were 1 base for V and 10 bases for J; bases not matched to a gene: 14. The CDR3 protein is CASSEVSSRTGKVAFF. CDR3 coding DNA: TGTGCCAGCAGTGAAGTGTCGAGTCGGACAGGGAAAGTAGCTTTCTTT.